The clone carrying this T cell receptor beta chain was counted at least ten times. Its antigen remains unidentified. The data belong to a study of CD8 T cells in ankylosing spondylitis. Quantitative molecular-barcoded 5'-RACE generated the TCR beta libraries. A single record per CDR3 protein comes from TCRdb applying MiXCR to the 5' RACE reads. The data hold 130,000 to 150,000 distinct CDR3 sequences, with approximately 9.2% observed a single time. V lost 5 bases and J 2 bases, leaving 15 bases between the germline ends. Germline assignment: CDR1 SGHTA and CDR2 FQGTGA. This CDR3 contains 15 residues. General study points: Disease-linked clones, CD8+, were relatively rare in peripheral blood. What appeared characteristic of ankylosing spondylitis blood was a TCR beta motif of under 10 highly homologous variants. The clones that were linked to disease were reported to be significantly enriched in matched synovial fluid samples from ankylosing spondylitis patients.

The receptor's source is a male donor with ankylosing spondylitis. Sequencing was done on a sample of synovial fluid, either unsorted or a sorted T cell fraction (not recorded which). The V call is TRBV7-3, the J call TRBJ2-5, with D possibly being TRBD1 (5 bases). CDR3 amino acids: CASSPRWGSQETQYF. Written as DNA, the CDR3 is TGTGCCAGCAGCCCCCGGTGGGGCAGTCAAGAGACCCAGTACTTC.